The rows below give T cell receptor beta chains drawn from one sample of a study of T cells after posttransplantation cyclophosphamide. Method: immunoSEQ multiplex PCR; TCRdb's copy keeps in-frame clones and lacks some. The table lists about 52,000 clones, 70% to 90% of them singletons. Sequences were obtained from PBMCs. The receptors here all came from a man aged 25-45 years with a blood cancer, CMV-positive, and with a related stem cell donor. The CDR3 runs from the conserved cysteine through the conserved F or W. A D gene is named only where the DNA matches it firmly. Size is omitted from some rows. Given values are once, few, many or a class for expanded clones.

>TRBV28|TRBD2|.|TRBJ2-3
TGTGCCAGCAGTTTGGCTCGGGGCGGGAGAGGCCCAGATACGCAGTATTTT
CASSLARGGRGPDTQYF
>TRBV7-9|.|.|TRBJ2-7
TGTGCCAGCAGCTTAACCCGGGACAACTACGAGCAGTACTTC
CASSLTRDNYEQYF
>TRBV6-5|.|.|TRBJ2-2
TGTGCCAGCAGTACCCAGGGGGGTACCGGGGAGCTGTTTTTT
CASSTQGGTGELFF
>TRBV5-1|.|.|TRBJ1-1
TGCGCCAGCAGCTTTACGGGGGGATGGAACACTGAAGCTTTCTTT
CASSFTGGWNTEAFF
>TRBV7-6|TRBD2|.|TRBJ2-1
TGTGCCAGCAGCCGCGGAACCGGGACTAGCGCATACAATGAGCAGTTCTTC
CASSRGTGTSAYNEQFF
>TRBV6-5|.|.|TRBJ2-2
TGTGCCAGCAGTTACGGCGGGACCACCGGGGAGCTGTTTTTT
CASSYGGTTGELFF
>TRBV18|.|.|TRBJ2-5
TGTGCCAGCTCACCAGTAGTAGAGCGGCCAGAGACCCAGTACTTC
CASSPVVERPETQYF
>TRBV5-1|TRBD1|once|TRBJ2-1
TGCGCCAGCGGGACAGGGAGCTCCTACAATGAGCAGTTCTTC
CASGTGSSYNEQFF
>TRBV6-1|.|.|TRBJ2-7
TGTGCCAGCAGTCAATCAGGGTGGGAGCAGTACTTC
CASSQSGWEQYF
>TRBV27|TRBD1|.|TRBJ2-7
TGTGCCAGCACCAAAGTCAGGGACAGGGGCGAGCAGTACTTC
CASTKVRDRGEQYF
>TRBV7-9|TRBD2|.|TRBJ2-7
TGTGCCAGCAGCTTACTTCGGCAAGGTAGCGGGCCTCACGAGCAGTACTTC
CASSLLRQGSGPHEQYF
>TRBV6-5|TRBD1|.|TRBJ2-7
TGTGCCACCACAGGGGGCCACGAGCAGTACTTC
CATTGGHEQYF
>TRBV7-3|TRBD2|.|TRBJ2-7
TGTGCCAGCAGCTTAAATGGACTAGGAGCTTACGAGCAGTACTTT
CASSLNGLGAYEQYF
>TRBV9|.|once|TRBJ2-7
TGTGCCAGCAGCGTAGATGCGTCGGAGCAGTACTTC
CASSVDASEQYF
>TRBV19|.|once|TRBJ1-2
TGTGCCAGTCCGCCCATGCGGAACGATACTAGTTATGGCTACACCTTC
CASPPMRNDTSYGYTF
>TRBV7-2|TRBD2|.|TRBJ2-7
TGTGCCAGCAGCTTAGCGGGAGGGCCCTACGAGCAGTACTTC
CASSLAGGPYEQYF
>TRBV5-1|TRBD2|.|TRBJ2-5
TGCGCCAGCAGCCGGACTAGCGGGACAGAGACCCAGTACTTC
CASSRTSGTETQYF
>TRBV4-1|TRBD1|.|TRBJ2-7
TGCGCCAGCAGCCCGTTACAGGGGGCGAGGTACGAGCAGTACTTC
CASSPLQGARYEQYF
>TRBV7-8|.|.|TRBJ2-3
TGTGCCAGCAGCTCGTACAGGGAACGCACAGATACGCAGTATTTT
CASSSYRERTDTQYF
>TRBV5-8|.|.|TRBJ1-5
TGTGCCAGCAGCTTCGGGGGGCAGCCCCAGCATTTT
CASSFGGQPQHF
>TRBV18|TRBD2|.|TRBJ2-7
TGTGCCAGCTCACCCCTCCTAGCGGGAGGGGTTAAGAACGAGCAGTACTTC
CASSPLLAGGVKNEQYF
>TRBV5-1|.|.|TRBJ2-3
TGCGCCAGCAGCATGATACAGGGATTCTCAGGCACAGATACGCAGTATTTT
CASSMIQGFSGTDTQYF
>TRBV10-3|TRBD2|.|TRBJ2-3
TGTGCCATCAGCTCTAGCGGGAGGATTGGCACAGATACGCAGTATTTT
CAISSSGRIGTDTQYF
>TRBV7-2|.|.|TRBJ2-3
TGTGCCAGCAGCTCCTCCCGGAGAGATACGCAGTATTTT
CASSSSRRDTQYF
>TRBV6-6|TRBD1|.|TRBJ2-7
TGTGCCAGCAGTGGACAGGGCTACGAGCAGTACTTC
CASSGQGYEQYF
>TRBV7-2|.|.|TRBJ2-3
TGTGCCAGCAGCTCAGGACTAACATTTCGCACAGATACGCAGTATTTT
CASSSGLTFRTDTQYF
>TRBV29-1|.|.|TRBJ2-5
TGCAGCGTTGAAGATCTCCGGTCATCGGGCCAGTACTTC
CSVEDLRSSGQYF
>TRBV27|TRBD1|.|TRBJ1-5
TGTGCCAGCAGCCAGACAGGGGTTCAGCCCCAGCATTTT
CASSQTGVQPQHF